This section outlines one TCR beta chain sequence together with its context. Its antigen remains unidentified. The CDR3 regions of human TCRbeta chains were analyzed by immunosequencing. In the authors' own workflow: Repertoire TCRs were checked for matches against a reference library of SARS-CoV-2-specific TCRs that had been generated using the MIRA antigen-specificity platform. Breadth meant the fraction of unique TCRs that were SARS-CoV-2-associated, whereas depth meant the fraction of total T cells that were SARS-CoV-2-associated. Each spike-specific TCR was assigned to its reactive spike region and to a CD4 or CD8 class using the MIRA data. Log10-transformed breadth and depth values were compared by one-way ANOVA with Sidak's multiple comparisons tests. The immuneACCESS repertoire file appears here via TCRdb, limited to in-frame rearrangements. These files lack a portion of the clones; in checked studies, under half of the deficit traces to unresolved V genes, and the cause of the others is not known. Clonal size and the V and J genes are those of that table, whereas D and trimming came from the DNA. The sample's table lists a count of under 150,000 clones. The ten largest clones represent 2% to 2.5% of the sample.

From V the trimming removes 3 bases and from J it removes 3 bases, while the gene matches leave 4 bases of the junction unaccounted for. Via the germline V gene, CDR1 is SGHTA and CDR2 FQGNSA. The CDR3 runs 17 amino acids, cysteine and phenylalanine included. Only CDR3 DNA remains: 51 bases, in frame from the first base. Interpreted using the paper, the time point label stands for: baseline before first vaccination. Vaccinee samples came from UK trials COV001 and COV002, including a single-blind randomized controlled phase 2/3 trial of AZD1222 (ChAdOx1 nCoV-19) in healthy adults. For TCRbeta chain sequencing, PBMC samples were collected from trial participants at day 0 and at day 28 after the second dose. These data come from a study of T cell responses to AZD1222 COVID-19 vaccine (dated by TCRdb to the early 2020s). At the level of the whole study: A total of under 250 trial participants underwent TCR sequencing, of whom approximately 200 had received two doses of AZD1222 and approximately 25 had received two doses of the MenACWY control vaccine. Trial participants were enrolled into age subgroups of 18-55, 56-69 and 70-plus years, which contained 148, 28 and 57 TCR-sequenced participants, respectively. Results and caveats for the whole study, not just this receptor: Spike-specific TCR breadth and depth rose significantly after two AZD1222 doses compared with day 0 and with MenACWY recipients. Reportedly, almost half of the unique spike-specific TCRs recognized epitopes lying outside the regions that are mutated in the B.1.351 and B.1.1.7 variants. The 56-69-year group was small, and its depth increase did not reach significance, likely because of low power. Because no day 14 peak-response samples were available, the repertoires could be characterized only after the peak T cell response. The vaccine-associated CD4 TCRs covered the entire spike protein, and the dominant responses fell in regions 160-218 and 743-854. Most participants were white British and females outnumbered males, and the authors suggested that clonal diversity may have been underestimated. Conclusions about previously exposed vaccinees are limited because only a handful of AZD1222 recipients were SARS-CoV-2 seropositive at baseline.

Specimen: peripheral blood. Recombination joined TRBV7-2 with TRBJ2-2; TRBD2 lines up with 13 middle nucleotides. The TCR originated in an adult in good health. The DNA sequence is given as TGTGCCAGCAGCTTGACTAGCGGGGGGTCCGACACCGGGGAGCTGTTTTTT. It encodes CASSLTSGGSDTGELFF.